This TCR beta chain was captured in a study of identical twins. V shed 2 bases and J 0 bases; nucleotides not matched to a gene: 3. The CDR3 is 18 amino acids. Germline V lookup: CDR1 MGHRA, CDR2 YSYEKL. A universal primer site arose from template switching, and cDNA bore unique molecular identifiers. TCRdb redid the calling of the 5' RACE reads with MiXCR, one entry per CDR3 protein. This table has roughly 1,500,000 distinct CDR3 sequences, about 32% appearing once. Study-level points and caveats: In beta out-of-frame sequences, the excess sharing between twins was weaker.

About this clonotype: What it recognizes is unknown.

The V and J genes are TRBV4-1 and TRBJ2-1; 14 nucleotides agree with TRBD2. The receptor's source is a newborn girl in good health. Sequencing was performed on cord blood. CDR3 coding DNA: TGCGCCAGCAGCCAATCGACTAGCGGGGGGGACTCCTACAATGAGCAGTTCTTC. It yields the protein CASSQSTSGGDSYNEQFF.